The clone carrying this T cell receptor beta chain was counted only a few times. The TCR alpha and TCR beta cDNA libraries, bearing sample barcodes and UMIs, were generated by 5'RACE using constant-segment primers. TCRdb reanalysed the 5' RACE reads using MiXCR and keeps one entry per CDR3 protein. In the table there are around 250,000 distinct CDR3 sequences, 16% of which are singletons. The data stem from a study of T-cell memory formation after mild COVID-19. For the study at large: TCR clusters largely stayed donor specific.

V shed 4 bases and J shed 3 bases, with 6 bases lying between them. The CDR3 totals 11 residues. Germline V lookup: CDR1 SQVTM, CDR2 ANQGSEA. The chain combines TRBV29-1 with TRBJ1-1; no firm D call. Specimen: PBMCs or a T cell subset sorted from them (not recorded which). This clonotype was obtained from a man younger than 30 who had mild COVID-19 (a few samples of this study predate the infection). Cell type and time point are not known. CDR3 residues: CSVAVDTEAFF. The CDR3 region has the DNA TGCAGCGTTGCGGTCGACACTGAAGCTTTCTTT. The variable domain in full, with the rest retrieved from reference TRBV29-1 and TRBJ1-1, is SAVISQKPSRDICQRGTSLTIQCQVDSQVTMMFWYRQQPGQSLTLIATANQGSEATYESGFVIDKFPISRPNLTFSTLTVSNMSPEDSSIYLCSVAVDTEAFFGQGTRLTVV.